Listed below are T cell receptor beta chains from one sample, sequenced in a study of CD8 T cells in Susac syndrome. From the immunoSEQ multiplex PCR reads, TCRdb called clonotypes with MiXCR, one entry per CDR3 protein. Seen here are roughly 130,000 distinct CDR3 sequences, 96% observed once, and the top ten hold about 0.13%. Sequencing was carried out using CD4+ T cells from PBMCs. The source is a human donor with Susac syndrome. CDR3s include the opening cysteine and the closing phenylalanine or tryptophan. The D gene is left open where the match is weak. A clone size is listed for some rows: how often the clone was seen (once, few, many), or a class if it is expanded.

CDR3aa: CSARGQYNEKLFF
CDR3nt: TGCAGTGCTAGAGGACAGTATAATGAAAAACTGTTTTTT
j_gene: TRBJ1-4
v_gene: TRBV20-1
d_gene: -
abundance: -

CDR3aa: CASSEMGQGKETQYF
CDR3nt: TGTGCCAGCAGTGAAATGGGACAGGGGAAAGAGACCCAGTACTTC
j_gene: TRBJ2-5
v_gene: TRBV2
d_gene: TRBD1
abundance: once

CDR3aa: CASSSGQMNTEAFF
CDR3nt: TGTGCCAGCAGTTCGGGACAGATGAACACTGAAGCTTTCTTT
j_gene: TRBJ1-1
v_gene: TRBV28
d_gene: TRBD1
abundance: -

CDR3aa: CSVGTSGRYSYNEQFF
CDR3nt: TGCAGCGTTGGGACTAGCGGGAGGTACTCCTACAATGAGCAGTTCTTC
j_gene: TRBJ2-1
v_gene: TRBV29-1
d_gene: TRBD2
abundance: -

CDR3aa: CASSLTWDGELFF
CDR3nt: TGTGCCAGCAGCCTGACCTGGGACGGGGAGCTGTTTTTT
j_gene: TRBJ2-2
v_gene: TRBV3-1
d_gene: -
abundance: -

CDR3aa: CATSGRAEQFF
CDR3nt: TGTGCCACCAGTGGTCGGGCAGAGCAGTTCTTC
j_gene: TRBJ2-1
v_gene: TRBV24-1
d_gene: -
abundance: once

CDR3aa: CASSQGWGSYEQYF
CDR3nt: TGCGCCAGCAGCCAAGGATGGGGTTCCTACGAGCAGTACTTC
j_gene: TRBJ2-7
v_gene: TRBV4-3
d_gene: -
abundance: -

CDR3aa: CASRVRSGEQYF
CDR3nt: TGTGCCAGCAGGGTAAGGAGCGGCGAGCAGTACTTC
j_gene: TRBJ2-7
v_gene: TRBV12-3/TRBV12-4
d_gene: -
abundance: -

CDR3aa: CASASRGTNEQFF
CDR3nt: TGTGCCAGCGCATCTAGGGGTACTAATGAGCAGTTCTTC
j_gene: TRBJ2-1
v_gene: TRBV12-3/TRBV12-4
d_gene: -
abundance: -

CDR3aa: CASSPWTSGVNEQFF
CDR3nt: TGTGCCAGTAGTCCGTGGACTAGCGGGGTCAATGAGCAGTTCTTC
j_gene: TRBJ2-1
v_gene: TRBV19
d_gene: TRBD2
abundance: -

CDR3aa: CSARGLEETQYF
CDR3nt: TGCAGTGCTAGAGGACTAGAAGAGACCCAGTACTTC
j_gene: TRBJ2-5
v_gene: TRBV20-1
d_gene: -
abundance: -

CDR3aa: CSVSLRNEQYF
CDR3nt: TGCAGCGTTAGTTTAAGGAACGAGCAGTACTTC
j_gene: TRBJ2-7
v_gene: TRBV29-1
d_gene: -
abundance: -

CDR3aa: CSASWDIRQETQYF
CDR3nt: TGCAGTGCTAGTTGGGACATACGCCAAGAGACCCAGTACTTC
j_gene: TRBJ2-5
v_gene: TRBV20-1
d_gene: -
abundance: -

CDR3aa: CASSPDRPTEAFF
CDR3nt: TGTGCCAGCAGCCCGGACCGGCCCACTGAAGCTTTCTTT
j_gene: TRBJ1-1
v_gene: TRBV3-1
d_gene: -
abundance: -

CDR3aa: CASRAKGRQFNQPQHF
CDR3nt: TGTGCCAGCAGGGCCAAGGGACGGCAATTCAATCAGCCCCAGCATTTT
j_gene: TRBJ1-5
v_gene: TRBV28
d_gene: -
abundance: -

CDR3aa: CAWTGNSGTEETQYF
CDR3nt: TGTGCCTGGACCGGAAATAGCGGGACCGAAGAGACCCAGTACTTC
j_gene: TRBJ2-5
v_gene: TRBV30
d_gene: TRBD2
abundance: -

CDR3aa: CASSQDSEGRRGTF
CDR3nt: TGTGCCAGCAGCCAAGACAGTGAAGGGAGGAGAGGCACCTTC
j_gene: TRBJ1-2
v_gene: TRBV3-1
d_gene: -
abundance: -

CDR3aa: CASSPRDSRSYEQYF
CDR3nt: TGTGCCAGCAGTCCACGGGACAGCCGATCCTACGAGCAGTACTTC
j_gene: TRBJ2-7
v_gene: TRBV27
d_gene: TRBD1
abundance: -

CDR3aa: CASSAPGEVYGYTF
CDR3nt: TGTGCCAGCAGTGCCCCAGGGGAGGTCTATGGCTACACCTTC
j_gene: TRBJ1-2
v_gene: TRBV25-1
d_gene: -
abundance: -

CDR3aa: CASSFGPTDTQYF
CDR3nt: TGTGCCAGCAGCTTCGGACCGACAGATACGCAGTATTTT
j_gene: TRBJ2-3
v_gene: TRBV9
d_gene: -
abundance: -

CDR3aa: CASAGGHSGRSYEQYF
CDR3nt: TGTGCCAGCGCGGGGGGCCATAGCGGGAGATCCTACGAGCAGTACTTC
j_gene: TRBJ2-7
v_gene: TRBV6-1
d_gene: TRBD2
abundance: -

CDR3aa: CASSPRMREGLETQYF
CDR3nt: TGTGCCAGCAGCCCCCGTATGCGGGAGGGTCTAGAGACCCAGTACTTC
j_gene: TRBJ2-5
v_gene: TRBV11-2
d_gene: TRBD2
abundance: once

CDR3aa: CSVEVGVGYEQYF
CDR3nt: TGCAGCGTTGAAGTTGGGGTGGGGTACGAGCAGTACTTC
j_gene: TRBJ2-7
v_gene: TRBV29-1
d_gene: -
abundance: once

CDR3aa: CASIFAGQHGYTF
CDR3nt: TGTGCCAGCATTTTTGCAGGGCAGCATGGCTACACCTTC
j_gene: TRBJ1-2
v_gene: TRBV6-1
d_gene: -
abundance: -

CDR3aa: CASSQQVAGTDTQYF
CDR3nt: TGTGCCAGCAGCCAACAGGTAGCGGGAACAGATACGCAGTATTTT
j_gene: TRBJ2-3
v_gene: TRBV4-2
d_gene: TRBD2
abundance: -

CDR3aa: CASSRRTGGQETQYF
CDR3nt: TGTGCCAGCAGTAGGCGGACAGGGGGCCAAGAGACCCAGTACTTC
j_gene: TRBJ2-5
v_gene: TRBV2
d_gene: TRBD1
abundance: -

CDR3aa: CASSPNFRGSSYNEQFF
CDR3nt: TGTGCCAGCAGCCCCAATTTCCGCGGCAGCTCCTACAATGAGCAGTTCTTC
j_gene: TRBJ2-1
v_gene: TRBV7-2
d_gene: -
abundance: -

CDR3aa: CATSRDVGQGEAFF
CDR3nt: TGTGCCACCAGCAGAGACGTGGGACAGGGGGAAGCTTTCTTT
j_gene: TRBJ1-1
v_gene: TRBV15
d_gene: TRBD1
abundance: -

CDR3aa: CSASLIAGVNEQFF
CDR3nt: TGCAGTGCTAGCTTGATAGCGGGAGTAAATGAGCAGTTCTTC
j_gene: TRBJ2-1
v_gene: TRBV20-1
d_gene: TRBD2
abundance: once

CDR3aa: CASSLGRGDGYTF
CDR3nt: TGCGCCAGCAGCTTGGGGAGGGGCGATGGCTACACCTTC
j_gene: TRBJ1-2
v_gene: TRBV5-1
d_gene: -
abundance: few

CDR3aa: CSVELFGANVLTF
CDR3nt: TGCAGCGTGGAGCTGTTTGGGGCCAACGTCCTGACTTTC
j_gene: TRBJ2-6
v_gene: TRBV29-1
d_gene: -
abundance: -

CDR3aa: CASSLTGQSGGVAFF
CDR3nt: TGTGCCAGCAGCTTAACGGGGCAGTCGGGGGGCGTAGCTTTCTTT
j_gene: TRBJ1-1
v_gene: TRBV7-3
d_gene: -
abundance: -

CDR3aa: CASSYSGFGLAGGPGGYEQYF
CDR3nt: TGTGCCAGCAGTTACTCGGGGTTCGGACTAGCGGGAGGGCCAGGGGGCTACGAGCAGTACTTC
j_gene: TRBJ2-7
v_gene: TRBV6-5
d_gene: TRBD2
abundance: -

CDR3aa: CASSEWGQHF
CDR3nt: TGTGCCAGCAGTGAATGGGGCCAGCATTTT
j_gene: TRBJ1-5
v_gene: TRBV6-1
d_gene: -
abundance: -

CDR3aa: CASSSNLRAGSSEQYF
CDR3nt: TGTGCCAGCAGCTCCAACCTGAGAGCAGGGTCGTCCGAGCAGTACTTC
j_gene: TRBJ2-7
v_gene: TRBV5-6
d_gene: -
abundance: -

CDR3aa: CASSRWVQETQYF
CDR3nt: TGCGCCAGCAGCCGGTGGGTTCAAGAGACCCAGTACTTC
j_gene: TRBJ2-5
v_gene: TRBV5-1
d_gene: -
abundance: once